The T cell receptor (beta chain) under discussion was sequenced for a study of identical twins (dated by TCRdb to 2015 to 2016). Study-level background: The study deep-sequenced TCR alpha and beta repertoires from monozygotic twins, unrelated adults of various ages and cord blood to test whether fetal clonotypes persist. To rule out contamination, the twin experiments were replicated at different times with different library preparation protocols. General findings and caveats noted by the study authors: Compared with coincidental sharing between unrelated individuals, out-of-frame TCR alpha sequences shared between twins showed an excess of sequences with low generation probability. Invariant T cells such as MAIT and iNKT could partly confound zero-insertion analyses, though diverse VJ usage argued against this for most clonotypes. Recombination models systematically underestimated out-of-frame TCR alpha sharing in monozygotic twins but agreed with sharing between unrelated individuals. Because the same donors could not be followed over many years, the conclusions relied on cross-sectional statistical analysis. Fewer insertions were carried by abundant cord blood beta clonotypes; a weaker similar trend was observed in young adult naive repertoires, while no such trend was observed in memory repertoires. Excess twin sharing in beta out-of-frame sequences was weaker because fewer shared sequences lowered the signal-to-noise ratio.

The library was made by 5' RACE. TCRdb shows the sequencer as Illumina HiSeq 2000. A universal primer binding site was added through template switching, and the final cDNA carried a unique molecular identifier so that TCR cDNA molecules could be counted accurately. First-strand cDNA for TCR alpha and beta chains was synthesized from specific primers in the conserved constant-segment region. To control for contamination, every cDNA library was double barcoded, receiving both a SMART-Mk sample barcode and Illumina barcodes. Two successive PCR steps introduced TruSeq adapter sequences along with Illumina sample barcodes. TCR alpha and beta cDNA libraries were sequenced on the Illumina HiSeq platform with custom primers. As for the authors' bioinformatics: MiGEC was used to process raw reads and extract unique molecular identifiers, and MiXCR was used to find CDR3 positions. For each individual, recombination models were inferred using an EM algorithm with the repgenHMM and IGoR tools. Shared clonotype analysis was performed with the tcR package in R, normalizing sharing by the product of cloneset sizes. To study raw recombination without the effects of thymic and clonal selection, out-of-frame nonproductive sequences were analyzed. TCRdb handled the public reads itself, with Q25 trimming in fastp and clone calling in MiXCR, and kept productive beta chains. For every CDR3 protein sequence, its rows merge into one entry that carries the most common genes and DNA. What appears here as the V and J calls and clone size reflects TCRdb's work, not the paper's. The sample includes roughly 250,000 distinct CDR3 sequences, with 5.5% to 7% observed a single time. The top ten hold 3.6% of the sample.

Reading from cysteine to phenylalanine, the CDR3 counts 15 amino acids. The CDR3 DNA has 45 bases and is translated from base 1. V is pared back by 3 bases and J by 1 base, with 9 bases lying between the germline termini. As encoded in the germline V gene (reference sequence), CDR1 is LNHDA while CDR2 is SQIVND. All donors were healthy Caucasians. Three pairs of female monozygotic twins, all aged about 18 to 30 years, were included in the twin cohort. Miltenyi CD45RO+ enrichment and human naive T-cell isolation kits were used to isolate memory (CD45RO+) and naive T cells from PBMC. As concerns this clonotype: Its antigen target is currently unknown. One base away there is no much larger clone; base qualities are not given.

These data also formed part of another study, on yellow fever vaccine responses in identical twins. The second paper states: The T cell response to vaccination in identical twins was reported by the authors to appear partly convergent and partly personalized. In identical twins, the study followed T cell clones that responded to the vaccine with precision.

The sequence came from a woman aged 18-29 years in good health. Sequenced material: memory (CD45RO+) T cells sorted from blood. This specimen's cell subset or site label, per the study, means: CD45RO+ enriched T cells. The chain employs TRBV19 and TRBJ2-2; possibly the D gene is TRBD2, per 6 matching bases. The encoded CDR3 is CASSIGGLNTGELFF. The bases are TGTGCCAGTAGTATCGGGGGACTGAACACCGGGGAGCTGTTTTTT.